The 21 T cell receptor beta chains in this list originate from one sample, sequenced in a study of T cell responses to AZD1222 COVID-19 vaccine. Sequencing was performed with immunoSEQ multiplex PCR; in TCRdb, only in-frame clones are kept and a portion is missing. The sample lists some 170,000 clones; under 95% were seen once. The specimen comprised peripheral blood, sampled 28 days after the second AZD1222 dose. Receptors were obtained from an adult who received the AZD1222 COVID-19 vaccine.

The chain recombines TRBV20-1 with TRBJ1-1; D gene uncertain. V was shortened by 8 bases and J by 2 bases, with 9 bases between the two germline ends. This CDR3 is built from 11 residues. Germline CDR1 DFQATT, CDR2 SNEGSKA (reference sequence). Written as DNA, the CDR3 is TGCAGTCAGCAGAGCAACACTGAAGCTTTCTTT. It translates to CSQQSNTEAFF.

The chain is built from TRBV19 and TRBJ1-3, with a possible D match to TRBD1 (6 bases). The germline V and J ends were trimmed by 6 bases and 2 bases, with 8 bases remaining between them. Germline CDR1 LNHDA, CDR2 SQIVND (reference sequence). The CDR3 sequence is 13 residues long. The chain's CDR3 is CASRQGTGNTIYF. In DNA, the CDR3 is TGTGCCAGTAGACAGGGCACTGGAAACACCATATATTTT.

J is TRBJ2-3 and V is TRBV28; D may match TRBD1 or TRBD2 (5 bases each). The CDR3 has 13 residues. The V end lost 8 bases, the J end lost 0 bases, and 9 bases lay between the germline ends. Germline CDR1 reads MDHEN; CDR2 reads SYDVKM. The CDR3 sequence: CASEGPSTDTQYF. For the CDR3, the DNA is TGTGCCAGCGAGGGGCCTAGCACAGATACGCAGTATTTT. The whole variable domain, remainder taken from reference TRBV28 and TRBJ2-3, is DVKVTQSSRYLVKRTGEKVFLECVQDMDHENMFWYRQDPGLGLRLIYFSYDVKMKEKGDIPEGYSVSREKKERFSLILESASTNQTSMYLCASEGPSTDTQYFGPGTRLTVL.

The genes are TRBV27 and TRBJ1-1, with D possibly being TRBD1 (6 bases). Trimming stripped 6 bases from V and 2 bases from J, with 16 bases between. This CDR3 region has 15 residues. The germline V gene encodes CDR1 MNHEY and CDR2 SMNVEV (reference sequence). The CDR3 loop is CASREPGQLNTEAFF. CDR3 DNA sequence: TGTGCCAGCAGGGAACCCGGACAGTTAAACACTGAAGCTTTCTTT.

The chain employs TRBV6-1 and TRBJ2-3, with 10 bases lining up with TRBD2. CDR3 length: 20 residues. Germline assignment: CDR1 MNHNS and CDR2 SASEGT. V shed 1 base, J shed 0 bases, and the junction held 13 bases outside the gene matches. CDR3 region: CASSEVPSGSAGTSTDTQYF. The CDR3 DNA is TGTGCCAGCAGTGAAGTCCCTAGCGGGAGCGCTGGGACTAGCACAGATACGCAGTATTTT.

This clone was recorded once. The V and J genes are TRBV3-1 (or the pseudogene TRBV3-2) and TRBJ2-2; D call uncertain. V lost 0 bases, J lost 5 bases, and 13 bases lay in between. CDR3 length: 16 amino acids. Germline V gene sequence: CDR1 LGHDT, CDR2 YNNKEL (reference sequence). The CDR3 DNA reads as TGTGCCAGCAGCCAAGAAGGTAGCTTAGGGACCGGGGAGCTGTTTTTT. Translating gives CASSQEGSLGTGELFF.

This clone has only one observation. The chain combines TRBV5-8 with TRBJ2-7; possibly TRBD1 for D (6 bases). CDR1 and CDR2 from the germline V gene are SGHTS and YDEGEE. Trimming removed 1 base from V and 0 bases from J, with 8 bases in between. The CDR3 length is 14 residues. The CDR3 loop reads CASSLLGASYEQYF. CDR3 nucleotides: TGTGCCAGCAGCTTGTTGGGGGCCTCCTACGAGCAGTACTTC.

The genes are TRBV4-1 and TRBJ1-1; D is uncertain. V was pared by 4 bases and J by 1 base, with 10 bases between. Germline V CDR1 and CDR2: MGHRA, YSYEKL. The CDR3 loop spans 14 amino acids. For the CDR3, the DNA is TGCGCCAGCAGCCCAAGGATACAGAACACTGAAGCTTTCTTT. It specifies CASSPRIQNTEAFF.

This chain uses TRBV18 with TRBJ2-2; D may be TRBD2 (6 bases). The CDR3 extends over 15 amino acids. V shed 2 bases and J shed 5 bases, with 12 bases lying between them. Germline V lookup: CDR1 KGHSH, CDR2 LQKENI. The CDR3 sequence: CASSPSLRETGELFF. The CDR3 DNA reads as TGTGCCAGCTCACCATCTCTTCGGGAGACCGGGGAGCTGTTTTTT.

The chain has TRBV7-6 and TRBJ2-1; a possible D gene is TRBD1 (6 bases). V was clipped by 2 bases and J by 2 bases, with 19 bases between them. The CDR3 sequence is 18 residues long. Looked up from germline, CDR1 is SGHVS and CDR2 is FNYEAQ. The CDR3 coding sequence is TGTGCCAGCAGCTTAACGGCCTGGGGGCGGCTACCCTACAATGAGCAGTTCTTC. Protein: CASSLTAWGRLPYNEQFF.

The rearrangement joins TRBV2 to TRBJ2-7; D uncertain. The CDR3 is 15 amino acids. V lost 4 bases and J lost 1, with 14 bases in between. Germline V gene sequence: CDR1 SNHLY, CDR2 FYNNEI. This chain's CDR3 is CASSGALSLSYEQYF. The CDR3, as DNA: TGTGCCAGCAGTGGGGCTTTAAGTTTGTCCTACGAGCAGTACTTC.

CDR3 coding DNA: TGTGCCAGCAGTGGGACAGTGACCTATGGCTACACCTTC. This translates into CASSGTVTYGYTF. The chain is built from TRBV25-1 and TRBJ1-2; D is possibly TRBD1 (6 bases). This CDR3 comprises 13 residues. CDR1 and CDR2 from the germline V gene are MGHDK and SYGVNS. The V end was cut by 4 bases, the J end by 4 bases, with 10 bases between.

J is TRBJ2-7 and V is TRBV5-4; TRBD2 aligns across 15 bases. From germline, CDR1 is SGHNT and CDR2 YYREEE (reference sequence). The length of the CDR3 is 17 residues. J lost 6 bases, V lost 7 bases, and 14 bases had no gene match. The CDR3 loop is CASRPGLAGGGPGEQYF. In nucleotides, the CDR3 is TGTGCCAGCCGCCCGGGACTAGCGGGAGGCGGTCCCGGCGAGCAGTACTTC.

Only one count was recorded for this clone. V usage is TRBV5-5 and J usage is TRBJ1-4, with unresolved D. CDR1 is SGHKS, CDR2 YYEKEE, per germline (reference sequence). CDR3 length: 16 amino acids. The V end was cut by 0 bases, the J end by 3 bases, with 12 bases between. The CDR3 here is CASSLGAGVANEKLFF. The CDR3 DNA sequence: TGTGCCAGCAGCTTGGGGGCTGGGGTTGCTAATGAAAAACTGTTTTTT.

J is TRBJ1-2 and V is TRBV9; 7 bases agree with TRBD1. This CDR3 spans 15 amino acids. CDR1 SGDLS and CDR2 YYNGEE come from the germline V gene. Losses at the gene ends were 3 bases for V and 4 bases for J; bases not matched to a gene: 9. The CDR3 DNA is TGTGCCAGCAGCGAGGGACAGCGGGCTGGCTATGGCTACACCTTC. Encoded protein: CASSEGQRAGYGYTF.

This rearrangement joins TRBV3-1 (or the pseudogene TRBV3-2) to TRBJ1-5, with D hard to call. The germline CDR1 and CDR2 sequences are LGHDT and YNNKEL (reference sequence). V was cut by 0 bases and J by 0 bases, with 6 bases left in between. The CDR3 has 15 amino acids. DNA for the CDR3: TGTGCCAGCAGCCAAGATCTAGATAGCAATCAGCCCCAGCATTTT. This translates into CASSQDLDSNQPQHF.

The chain links TRBV5-4 to TRBJ2-5, with D tentatively TRBD1 (6 bases). V dropped 4 bases and J dropped 2 bases, with 21 bases sitting between them. Per germline, CDR1 SGHNT and CDR2 YYREEE (reference sequence). The CDR3 extends over 17 amino acids. The chain's CDR3 is CASSGGPQVDRQETQYF. The DNA of the CDR3 is TGTGCCAGCAGCGGAGGACCCCAGGTGGACAGACAAGAGACCCAGTACTTC.

The genes are TRBV27 and TRBJ2-2; D possibly corresponds to TRBD1 (5 bases). Deletions cut 5 bases from V and 4 bases from J, with 14 bases between. The V gene's germline CDR1 is MNHEY and CDR2 SMNVEV (reference sequence). The CDR3 runs 15 residues. CDR3 DNA sequence: TGTGCCAGCAGTCTCATCAGGGAAACCACCGGGGAGCTGTTTTTT. Amino acid sequence: CASSLIRETTGELFF.

This clone appeared a single time. The V gene is TRBV7-8, the J gene TRBJ2-7; D not resolved. Germline assignment: CDR1 SGHVS and CDR2 FQNEAQ. The V gene lost 5 bases and the J gene lost 0 bases, with 14 bases spanning the gap. The CDR3 is made up of 15 amino acids. CDR3 sequence reads: CASSPSETLSYEQYF. The DNA for the CDR3 is TGTGCCAGCAGCCCTTCGGAAACTCTCTCCTACGAGCAGTACTTC.

The chain combines TRBV19 with TRBJ2-1; 9 bases fit TRBD2. After removal of 6 bases from V and 6 bases from J, the junction contained 9 bases not matched to a gene. This CDR3 region has 15 residues. The germline CDR1 and CDR2 sequences are LNHDA and SQIVND (reference sequence). The CDR3 DNA follows: TGTGCCAGTAGCCCCAGCGGGAGGCCCTTCAATGAGCAGTTCTTC. Translation gives CASSPSGRPFNEQFF.

This chain links TRBV9 with TRBJ2-1; D may be TRBD2 (5 bases). Trimming cost V 7 bases and J 0 bases, with 11 bases left between them. Germline V gene sequence: CDR1 SGDLS, CDR2 YYNGEE. This CDR3 region has 14 residues. CDR3 nucleotides: TGTGCCAGCGGACTTCGGAGCTCCTACAATGAGCAGTTCTTC. The encoded protein is CASGLRSSYNEQFF.